This record covers a single T cell receptor (beta chain). Sequenced by immunoSEQ multiplex PCR; TCRdb stores in-frame clones only, minus some. This sample yields 81,000 or so clones, of which approximately 89% are seen a single time; approximately 12% belongs to the top ten. Germline CDR1 LNHDA, CDR2 SQIVND (reference sequence). Trimming shortened V by 6 bases and J by 0 bases, and 11 bases separated the two germline ends. This CDR3 has 14 residues. These data belong to a study of blood T cell repertoires in COVID-19. About the study: In each case, the material was cDNA or gDNA derived from T cells, B-cell-depleted T cells, or PBMCs.

The rearrangement links TRBV19 to TRBJ1-1; no clear D gene. The sequence was collected from a man between 65 and 85 years old with active or convalescent COVID-19. Sequencing input: peripheral blood. This chain's CDR3 is CASSPGYMNTEAFF. The CDR3 coding sequence is TGTGCCAGTAGCCCGGGATACATGAACACTGAAGCTTTCTTT.